These T cell receptor beta chains were read from a single sample in a study of blood T cells in healthy people across ages. TCRdb recomputed calls from the 5' RACE reads with MiXCR, one row per CDR3 protein. The sample has about 1.8 million distinct CDR3 sequences; less than 50% are singletons. Sequenced input: blood. The receptors shown here come from a woman in her thirties or forties in good health. Both conserved end residues are part of each CDR3. The D gene is left open where the match is weak. Only some rows state a clone size, as once, few, many or a class for expanded clones.

v_call: TRBV7-9; d_call: -; j_call: TRBJ2-7; clone_size: -; cdr3_aa: CASSGPTESSYEQYF; cdr3_nt: TGTGCCAGCAGCGGACCGACCGAAAGCTCCTACGAGCAGTACTTC
v_call: TRBV24-1; d_call: -; j_call: TRBJ2-2; clone_size: -; cdr3_aa: CATSDLAPTTGELFF; cdr3_nt: TGTGCCACCAGTGATTTGGCCCCGACCACCGGGGAGCTGTTTTTT
v_call: TRBV3-1; d_call: -; j_call: TRBJ2-7; clone_size: few; cdr3_aa: CASSRGTANYEQYF; cdr3_nt: TGTGCCAGCAGCCGTGGGACTGCCAACTACGAGCAGTACTTC
v_call: TRBV20-1; d_call: -; j_call: TRBJ1-2; clone_size: few; cdr3_aa: CSARLWTDNYGYTF; cdr3_nt: TGCAGTGCGCGTCTTTGGACAGACAACTATGGCTACACCTTC
v_call: TRBV20-1; d_call: TRBD2; j_call: TRBJ2-7; clone_size: -; cdr3_aa: CSAQTSGTYNEQYF; cdr3_nt: TGCAGTGCCCAGACTAGCGGGACCTACAATGAGCAGTACTTC
v_call: TRBV4-1; d_call: TRBD2; j_call: TRBJ2-3; clone_size: -; cdr3_aa: CASSRPSGDTQYF; cdr3_nt: TGCGCCAGCAGCCGACCTAGCGGTGATACGCAGTATTTT
v_call: TRBV6-2/TRBV6-3; d_call: -; j_call: TRBJ2-5; clone_size: -; cdr3_aa: CASSPFTRRWNETQYF; cdr3_nt: TGTGCCAGCAGTCCTTTTACACGCCGGTGGAATGAGACCCAGTACTTC
v_call: TRBV20-1; d_call: -; j_call: TRBJ2-1; clone_size: -; cdr3_aa: CSASSLAVGTKNEQFF; cdr3_nt: TGCAGTGCTAGTTCCCTAGCGGTGGGGACAAAAAATGAGCAGTTCTTC
v_call: TRBV7-8; d_call: -; j_call: TRBJ1-6; clone_size: -; cdr3_aa: CASSLGGRYNSPLHF; cdr3_nt: TGTGCCAGCAGTTTAGGAGGGCGTTATAATTCACCCCTCCACTTT
v_call: TRBV11-2; d_call: -; j_call: TRBJ1-2; clone_size: few; cdr3_aa: CASSGPGLQINGYTF; cdr3_nt: TGTGCCAGCAGCGGCCCCGGACTGCAAATCAACGGCTACACCTTC
v_call: TRBV20-1; d_call: -; j_call: TRBJ2-7; clone_size: -; cdr3_aa: CSARVLGTSGRVEQYF; cdr3_nt: TGCAGTGCTAGAGTTCTCGGAACTAGTGGTCGCGTCGAGCAGTACTTC
v_call: TRBV20-1; d_call: -; j_call: TRBJ2-1; clone_size: -; cdr3_aa: CSALPATGLGNEQFF; cdr3_nt: TGCAGTGCCCTCCCAGCGACGGGGCTGGGGAATGAGCAGTTCTTC
v_call: TRBV3-1; d_call: -; j_call: TRBJ2-6; clone_size: -; cdr3_aa: CASLQASGAGANVLTF; cdr3_nt: TGTGCCAGCCTACAGGCCTCGGGGGCTGGGGCCAACGTCCTGACTTTC
v_call: TRBV7-9; d_call: -; j_call: TRBJ1-2; clone_size: once; cdr3_aa: CASSLGDLSYGYTF; cdr3_nt: TGTGCCAGCAGCTTAGGGGACCTTTCCTATGGCTACACCTTC
v_call: TRBV4-3; d_call: -; j_call: TRBJ2-3; clone_size: -; cdr3_aa: CASSQGRFPSTDTQYF; cdr3_nt: TGCGCCAGCAGCCAAGGCAGGTTCCCTAGCACAGATACGCAGTATTTT
v_call: TRBV25-1; d_call: -; j_call: TRBJ1-4; clone_size: -; cdr3_aa: CASSTLTEEKLFF; cdr3_nt: TGTGCCAGCAGTACTTTGACCGAAGAAAAACTGTTTTTT
v_call: TRBV28; d_call: -; j_call: TRBJ1-1; clone_size: -; cdr3_aa: CASGGGGVNTEAFF; cdr3_nt: TGTGCCTCAGGTGGGGGAGGGGTGAACACTGAAGCTTTCTTT
v_call: TRBV6-6; d_call: -; j_call: TRBJ2-6; clone_size: -; cdr3_aa: CASKVSSGANVLTF; cdr3_nt: TGTGCCAGCAAGGTTAGCTCTGGGGCCAACGTCCTGACTTTC
v_call: TRBV4-2; d_call: -; j_call: TRBJ2-5; clone_size: -; cdr3_aa: CASSQDGHQQETQYF; cdr3_nt: TGTGCCAGCAGCCAGGACGGGCACCAACAAGAGACCCAGTACTTC
v_call: TRBV28; d_call: -; j_call: TRBJ1-2; clone_size: -; cdr3_aa: CASSLEGGHYGYTF; cdr3_nt: TGTGCCAGCAGTTTAGAGGGCGGGCACTATGGCTACACCTTC
v_call: TRBV6-6; d_call: -; j_call: TRBJ2-7; clone_size: many; cdr3_aa: CASSYSLEQYF; cdr3_nt: TGTGCCAGCAGTTACTCGCTCGAGCAGTACTTC
v_call: TRBV11-2; d_call: -; j_call: TRBJ1-6; clone_size: -; cdr3_aa: CVSSLWRGYNSPLHF; cdr3_nt: TGTGTCAGCAGCTTATGGCGGGGCTATAATTCACCCCTCCACTTT
v_call: TRBV2; d_call: -; j_call: TRBJ2-1; clone_size: -; cdr3_aa: CASSGGWGAVYNEQFF; cdr3_nt: TGTGCCAGCAGCGGGGGGTGGGGGGCCGTGTACAATGAGCAGTTCTTC
v_call: TRBV7-9; d_call: TRBD2; j_call: TRBJ2-7; clone_size: -; cdr3_aa: CASSTKGSTSGVYNEQYF; cdr3_nt: TGTGCCAGCAGCACAAAAGGGTCGACTAGCGGGGTCTACAATGAGCAGTACTTC
v_call: TRBV12-3/TRBV12-4; d_call: TRBD1; j_call: TRBJ1-2; clone_size: many; cdr3_aa: CASSLGTGFYGYTF; cdr3_nt: TGTGCCAGCAGTCTCGGGACAGGGTTCTATGGCTACACCTTC
v_call: TRBV4-3; d_call: -; j_call: TRBJ1-2; clone_size: many; cdr3_aa: CASSHGIWYGYTF; cdr3_nt: TGCGCCAGCAGCCACGGGATTTGGTATGGCTACACCTTC
v_call: TRBV5-1; d_call: TRBD2; j_call: TRBJ2-1; clone_size: few; cdr3_aa: CASMRGESYNEQFF; cdr3_nt: TGCGCCAGCATGCGGGGGGAATCCTACAATGAGCAGTTCTTC
v_call: TRBV10-3; d_call: TRBD1; j_call: TRBJ2-3; clone_size: -; cdr3_aa: CAISKQGAKDTQYF; cdr3_nt: TGTGCCATCAGTAAACAGGGGGCCAAGGATACGCAGTATTTT
v_call: TRBV20-1; d_call: -; j_call: TRBJ2-3; clone_size: -; cdr3_aa: CSARVQGKDTQYF; cdr3_nt: TGCAGTGCTAGAGTACAGGGAAAAGATACGCAGTATTTT
v_call: TRBV5-1; d_call: -; j_call: TRBJ2-5; clone_size: -; cdr3_aa: CASSRAQVGEETQYF; cdr3_nt: TGCGCCAGCAGCCGGGCCCAGGTTGGGGAAGAGACCCAGTACTTC
v_call: TRBV15; d_call: -; j_call: TRBJ2-5; clone_size: -; cdr3_aa: CATSRDRRGETQYF; cdr3_nt: TGTGCCACCAGCAGAGATCGCAGGGGAGAGACCCAGTACTTC
v_call: TRBV10-3; d_call: -; j_call: TRBJ1-2; clone_size: few; cdr3_aa: CAISDRHYGYTF; cdr3_nt: TGTGCCATCAGTGACCGCCACTATGGCTACACCTTC
v_call: TRBV12-3/TRBV12-4; d_call: -; j_call: TRBJ2-3; clone_size: once; cdr3_aa: CASSFQRVSTDTQYF; cdr3_nt: TGTGCCAGCAGTTTCCAGCGGGTGAGCACAGATACGCAGTATTTT
v_call: TRBV29-1; d_call: -; j_call: TRBJ1-2; clone_size: -; cdr3_aa: CSVEERSGYTF; cdr3_nt: TGCAGCGTTGAAGAGCGCTCGGGCTACACCTTC
v_call: TRBV19; d_call: TRBD1; j_call: TRBJ1-2; clone_size: -; cdr3_aa: CASTDRGDGYTF; cdr3_nt: TGTGCCAGTACGGACAGGGGCGATGGCTACACCTTC
v_call: TRBV7-9; d_call: TRBD1; j_call: TRBJ2-7; clone_size: few; cdr3_aa: CASSSRGQEQYF; cdr3_nt: TGTGCCAGCAGCTCCAGGGGGCAGGAGCAGTACTTC
v_call: TRBV20-1; d_call: TRBD2; j_call: TRBJ2-1; clone_size: -; cdr3_aa: CSARDRLAEYNEQFF; cdr3_nt: TGCAGTGCTAGAGATCGGCTAGCGGAGTACAATGAGCAGTTCTTC
v_call: TRBV6-2/TRBV6-3; d_call: TRBD1; j_call: TRBJ2-5; clone_size: few; cdr3_aa: CASRDRGDTETQYF; cdr3_nt: TGTGCCAGCAGGGACAGGGGCGATACGGAGACCCAGTACTTC
v_call: TRBV25-1; d_call: TRBD1; j_call: TRBJ2-6; clone_size: few; cdr3_aa: CASRDRGLSGANVLTF; cdr3_nt: TGTGCCAGCCGGGACAGGGGGCTCTCTGGGGCCAACGTCCTGACTTTC
v_call: TRBV7-9; d_call: -; j_call: TRBJ1-4; clone_size: -; cdr3_aa: CASSLVARGGEKLFF; cdr3_nt: TGTGCCAGCAGCTTAGTCGCCAGGGGTGGAGAAAAACTGTTTTTT
v_call: TRBV4-1; d_call: TRBD1; j_call: TRBJ2-1; clone_size: -; cdr3_aa: CASSQAIDRGGSYNEQFF; cdr3_nt: TGCGCCAGCAGCCAAGCGATCGACAGGGGGGGATCCTACAATGAGCAGTTCTTC
v_call: TRBV4-3; d_call: TRBD1; j_call: TRBJ2-1; clone_size: -; cdr3_aa: CASSQDRGVGNEQFF; cdr3_nt: TGCGCCAGCAGCCAGGACAGGGGCGTGGGCAATGAGCAGTTCTTC
v_call: TRBV25-1; d_call: -; j_call: TRBJ2-7; clone_size: few; cdr3_aa: CASSAQTGSEQYF; cdr3_nt: TGTGCCAGCAGTGCCCAGACAGGCTCCGAGCAGTACTTC
v_call: TRBV7-2; d_call: TRBD1; j_call: TRBJ1-2; clone_size: few; cdr3_aa: CASSRQGLDGYTF; cdr3_nt: TGTGCCAGCAGCCGACAGGGGTTGGATGGCTACACCTTC
v_call: TRBV2; d_call: TRBD1; j_call: TRBJ2-7; clone_size: few; cdr3_aa: CASAGTGNEQYF; cdr3_nt: TGTGCCAGTGCCGGGACAGGGAACGAGCAGTACTTC
v_call: TRBV4-2; d_call: TRBD1; j_call: TRBJ1-6; clone_size: -; cdr3_aa: CASSQDGQGNSPLHF; cdr3_nt: TGTGCCAGCAGCCAAGATGGACAGGGTAATTCACCCCTCCACTTT
v_call: TRBV6-2/TRBV6-3; d_call: -; j_call: TRBJ2-6; clone_size: -; cdr3_aa: CASTSDSGANVLTF; cdr3_nt: TGTGCCAGCACTTCTGACTCTGGGGCCAACGTCCTGACTTTC
v_call: TRBV5-5; d_call: -; j_call: TRBJ2-3; clone_size: -; cdr3_aa: CASSFRQAVSSTDTQYF; cdr3_nt: TGTGCCAGCAGCTTCAGGCAAGCGGTATCTAGCACAGATACGCAGTATTTT
v_call: TRBV3-1; d_call: -; j_call: TRBJ1-5; clone_size: -; cdr3_aa: CASSQGTVSGVQHF; cdr3_nt: TGTGCCAGCAGCCAAGGGACGGTCTCAGGGGTCCAGCATTTT
v_call: TRBV9; d_call: -; j_call: TRBJ2-6; clone_size: -; cdr3_aa: CASSDPLTGRVGGANALTF; cdr3_nt: TGTGCCAGCAGCGACCCCCTTACAGGGCGTGTGGGAGGGGCCAACGCCCTGACTTTC